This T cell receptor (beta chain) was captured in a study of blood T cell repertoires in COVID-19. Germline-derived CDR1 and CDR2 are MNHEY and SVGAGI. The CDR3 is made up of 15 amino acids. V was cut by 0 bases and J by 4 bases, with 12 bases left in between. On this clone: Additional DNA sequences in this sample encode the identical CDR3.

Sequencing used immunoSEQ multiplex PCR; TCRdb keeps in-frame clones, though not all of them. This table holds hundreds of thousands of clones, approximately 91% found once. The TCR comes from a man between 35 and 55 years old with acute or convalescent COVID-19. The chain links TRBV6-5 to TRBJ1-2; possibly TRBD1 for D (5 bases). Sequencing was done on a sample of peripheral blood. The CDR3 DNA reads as TGTGCCAGCAGTTACTCGACTCCAGGGTTCTATGGCTACACCTTC. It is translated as CASSYSTPGFYGYTF.